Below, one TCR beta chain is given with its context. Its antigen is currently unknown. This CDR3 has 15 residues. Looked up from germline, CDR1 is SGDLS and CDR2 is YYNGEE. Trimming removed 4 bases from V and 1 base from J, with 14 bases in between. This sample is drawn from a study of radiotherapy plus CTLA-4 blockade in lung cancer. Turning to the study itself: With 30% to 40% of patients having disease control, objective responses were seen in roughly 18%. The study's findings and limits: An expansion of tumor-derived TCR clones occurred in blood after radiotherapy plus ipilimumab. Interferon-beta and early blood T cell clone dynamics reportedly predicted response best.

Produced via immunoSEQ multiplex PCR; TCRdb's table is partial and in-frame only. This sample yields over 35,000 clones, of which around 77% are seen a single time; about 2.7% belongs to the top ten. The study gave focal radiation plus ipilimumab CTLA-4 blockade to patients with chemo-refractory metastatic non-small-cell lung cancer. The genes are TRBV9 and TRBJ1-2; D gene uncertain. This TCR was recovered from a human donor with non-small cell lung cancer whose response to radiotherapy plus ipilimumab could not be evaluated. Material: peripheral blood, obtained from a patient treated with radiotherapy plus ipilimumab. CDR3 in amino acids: CASSPQVIRNYGYTF. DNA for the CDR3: TGTGCCAGCAGCCCTCAGGTCATTCGTAACTATGGCTACACCTTC.